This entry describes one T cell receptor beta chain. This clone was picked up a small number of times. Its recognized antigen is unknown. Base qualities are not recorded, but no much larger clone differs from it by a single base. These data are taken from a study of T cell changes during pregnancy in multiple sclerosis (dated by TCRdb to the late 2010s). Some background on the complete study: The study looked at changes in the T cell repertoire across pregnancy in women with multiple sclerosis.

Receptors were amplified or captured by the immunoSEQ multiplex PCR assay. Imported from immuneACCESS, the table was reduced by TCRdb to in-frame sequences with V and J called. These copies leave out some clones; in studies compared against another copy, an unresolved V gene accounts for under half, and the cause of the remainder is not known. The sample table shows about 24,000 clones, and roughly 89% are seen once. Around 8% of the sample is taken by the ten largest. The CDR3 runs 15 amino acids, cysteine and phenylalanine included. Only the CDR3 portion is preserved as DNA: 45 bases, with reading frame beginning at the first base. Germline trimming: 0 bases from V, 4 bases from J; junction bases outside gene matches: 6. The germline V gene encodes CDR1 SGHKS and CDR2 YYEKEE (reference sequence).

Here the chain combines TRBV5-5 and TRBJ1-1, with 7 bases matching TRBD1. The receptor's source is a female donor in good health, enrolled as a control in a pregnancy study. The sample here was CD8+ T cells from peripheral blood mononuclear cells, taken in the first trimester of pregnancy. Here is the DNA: TGTGCCAGCAGCTTGGTGCAGGGGGGAGGCACTGAAGCTTTCTTT. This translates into CASSLVQGGGTEAFF.